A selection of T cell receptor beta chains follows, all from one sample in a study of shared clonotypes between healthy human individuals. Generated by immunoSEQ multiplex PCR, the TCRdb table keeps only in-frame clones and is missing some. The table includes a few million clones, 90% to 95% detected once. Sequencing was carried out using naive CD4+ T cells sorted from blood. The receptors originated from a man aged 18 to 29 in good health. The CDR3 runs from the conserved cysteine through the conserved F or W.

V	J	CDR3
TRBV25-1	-	CASSEYRSEVEQYF
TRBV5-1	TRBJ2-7	CASSLVGDGNYEQYF
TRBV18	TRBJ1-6	CASSPAQGGNSPLHF
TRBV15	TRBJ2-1	CATSRETGGQFF
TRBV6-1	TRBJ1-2	CASIGTASYEGYTF
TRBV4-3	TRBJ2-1	CASSPKLSGYNEQFF
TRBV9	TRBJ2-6	CASRDGASGANVLTF
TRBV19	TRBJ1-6	CASRGTGSYNSPLHF
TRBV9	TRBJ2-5	CASSVSVGGGETQYF
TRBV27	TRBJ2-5	CASRIGGMLETQYF
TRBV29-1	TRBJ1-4	CSVGQEKLFF
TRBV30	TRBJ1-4	CACSGNAINEKLFF
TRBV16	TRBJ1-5	CASSQSRDRGKRQPQHF
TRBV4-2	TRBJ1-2	CASSLSGTGFNYGYTF
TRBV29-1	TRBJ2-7	CSVDKREGRNEQYF
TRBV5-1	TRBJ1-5	CASSLDGLTVGEQPQHF
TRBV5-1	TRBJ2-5	CASSLSAGGGETQYF
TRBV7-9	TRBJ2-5	CASSERGETGETQYF
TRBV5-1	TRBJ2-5	CASSLENTLQETQYF
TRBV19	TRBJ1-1	CASSQGFRDTEAFF
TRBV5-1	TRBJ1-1	CASLPGPGNTEAFF
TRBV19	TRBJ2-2	CASSIAQGAGELFF
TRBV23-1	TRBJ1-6	CASSPHRYSPLHF
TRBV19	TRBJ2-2	CASCGTVNTGELFF
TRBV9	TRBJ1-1	CASSVVSGSEAFF
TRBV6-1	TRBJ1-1	CAGGAVPVQGNTEAFF
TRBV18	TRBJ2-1	CASSLGTSGNNEQFF
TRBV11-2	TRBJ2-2	CASSLVSGSLNTGELFF
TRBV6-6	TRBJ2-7	CASSLWAENYEQYF
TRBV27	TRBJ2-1	CASSLGSGEPTYNEQFF
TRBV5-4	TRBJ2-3	CASSGRTGGTDTQYF
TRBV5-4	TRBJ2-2	CASSRDRGDTGELFF
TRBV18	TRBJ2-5	CASSPPKEETQYF
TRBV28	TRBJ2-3	CASSPIGGGGTDTQYF
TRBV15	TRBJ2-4	CATSRETGLAKNIQYF
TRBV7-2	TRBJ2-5	CASSLIGLGGVETQYF
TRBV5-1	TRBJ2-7	CASSLGTGGTYEQYF
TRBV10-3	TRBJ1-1	CAISTGTGSEAFF
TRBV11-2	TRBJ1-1	CASSLAANRNTEAFF
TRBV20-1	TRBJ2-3	CSAEAGATQYF
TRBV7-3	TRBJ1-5	CASSPIHPGGTRISNQPQHF